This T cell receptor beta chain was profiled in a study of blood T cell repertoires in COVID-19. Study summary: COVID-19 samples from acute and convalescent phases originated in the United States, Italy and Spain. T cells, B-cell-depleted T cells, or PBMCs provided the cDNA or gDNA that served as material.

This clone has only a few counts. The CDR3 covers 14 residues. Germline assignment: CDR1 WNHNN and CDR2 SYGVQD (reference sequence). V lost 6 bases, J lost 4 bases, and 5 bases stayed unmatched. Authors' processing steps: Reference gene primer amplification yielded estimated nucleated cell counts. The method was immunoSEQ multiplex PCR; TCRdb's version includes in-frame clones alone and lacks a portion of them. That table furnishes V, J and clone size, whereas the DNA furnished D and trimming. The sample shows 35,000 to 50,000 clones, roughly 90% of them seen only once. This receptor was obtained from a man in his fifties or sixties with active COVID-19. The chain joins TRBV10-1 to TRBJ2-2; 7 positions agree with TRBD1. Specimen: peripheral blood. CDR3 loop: CASRAGTATGELFF. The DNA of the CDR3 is TGCGCCAGCAGAGCCGGGACAGCCACCGGGGAGCTGTTTTTT.